The next 24 T cell receptor beta chains were all read from a single sample in a study of cytomegalovirus exposure and HLA in healthy donors. Amplification used 60 Vbeta primers and 13 Jbeta primers. Repertoires were generated with immunoSEQ multiplex PCR, while TCRdb's copy carries only in-frame clones and drops some. The repertoire holds about 150,000 clones, with approximately 79% as singletons. Specimen: PBMCs. All receptors come from a man aged 50 or older in good health and CMV-seropositive.

The chain links TRBV19 to TRBJ2-1; 8 bases agree with TRBD2. The CDR3 runs to 17 residues. Germline CDR1 is LNHDA and CDR2 is SQIVND (reference sequence). V lost 0 bases and J lost 3; bases outside the gene matches: 7. DNA for the CDR3: TGTGCCAGTAGTATAGATCGGGGCGGGAGGTTCTACAATGAGCAGTTCTTC. It yields the protein CASSIDRGGRFYNEQFF.

The chain combines TRBV6-4 with TRBJ2-3, with D perhaps matching TRBD1 (6 bases). Germline V gene data show CDR1 as MRHNA and CDR2 as SNTAGT. The length of the CDR3 is 16 residues. V was cut by 5 bases and J by 4 bases, with 19 bases left in between. The CDR3 loop reads CASSTWGTHTPDTQYF. In DNA form, the CDR3 reads TGTGCCAGCAGTACATGGGGGACACACACACCAGATACGCAGTATTTT.

The rearrangement uses TRBV10-2 and TRBJ1-2, with TRBD1 matching 7 bases. The CDR3 is 14 residues long. The V gene end was trimmed by 2 bases and the J gene end by 4 bases; junction bases not matched to a gene: 4. Germline V CDR1 and CDR2: WSHSY, SAAADI. The CDR3 DNA reads TGCGCCAGCAGTGAGCTCAGGGGGGTCTATGGCTACACCTTC. Its protein product is CASSELRGVYGYTF.

The chain employs TRBV5-1 and TRBJ2-2; TRBD2 aligns across 12 bases. This CDR3 has 17 amino acids. The V segment lost 4 bases and the J segment 4 bases; nucleotides outside the gene matches: 8. Germline values: CDR1 SGHRS, CDR2 YFSETQ. The CDR3 coding sequence is TGCGCCAGCAGCCCGCGACTAGCGGGAGTTCTCACCGGGGAGCTGTTTTTT. Translating gives CASSPRLAGVLTGELFF.

This clone has only one observation. The rearrangement links TRBV30 to TRBJ2-7; perhaps TRBD1 as D (5 bases). V gave up 3 bases and J gave up 2 bases, with 11 bases separating them. Germline V gives CDR1 GTSNPN, CDR2 SVGIG (reference sequence). This CDR3 is 13 amino acids long. CDR3 sequence: CAWRGQGTYEQYF. The DNA for the CDR3 is TGTGCCTGGAGAGGGCAGGGAACCTACGAGCAGTACTTC.

The rearrangement links TRBV11-2 to TRBJ1-4, with 7 bases fitting TRBD1. V lost 1 base to trimming and J lost 8 bases; unmatched junction nucleotides: 4. The CDR3 runs to 14 residues. Germline V gene data show CDR1 as SGHAT and CDR2 as FQNNGV. CDR3 sequence: CASSLGQGSEKLFF. The CDR3 bases are TGTGCCAGCAGCTTAGGACAGGGTAGCGAAAAACTGTTTTTT.

This chain links TRBV2 with TRBJ1-5; tentative D call: TRBD1 (6 bases). The germline gives CDR1 SNHLY, CDR2 FYNNEI. The CDR3 has 14 amino acids. V gave up 3 bases and J gave up 5 bases, with 11 bases separating them. The CDR3 region has the DNA TGTGCCAGCAGTGACGTGGCAGGGGATCAGCCCCAGCATTTT. It encodes CASSDVAGDQPQHF. Full variable domain (outside the CDR3, taken from reference TRBV2 and TRBJ1-5): EPEVTQTPSHQVTQMGQEVILRCVPISNHLYFYWYRQILGQKVEFLVSFYNNEISEKSEIFDDQFSVERPDGSNFTLKIRSTKLEDSAMYFCASSDVAGDQPQHFGDGTRLSIL.

This chain uses TRBV5-6 with TRBJ2-5; the match to TRBD2 covers 8 bases. V shed 2 bases, J shed 3 bases, and the junction held 6 bases outside the gene matches. The length of the CDR3 is 15 residues. Per germline, CDR1 SGHDT and CDR2 YYEEEE. The CDR3 region is CASSFSPLAEETQYF. The CDR3 DNA follows: TGTGCCAGCAGCTTTAGTCCACTAGCGGAAGAGACCCAGTACTTC.

The chain couples TRBV18 to TRBJ1-4, with 8 bases matching TRBD1. Germline loops: CDR1 KGHSH, CDR2 LQKENI. This CDR3 is built from 15 residues. J lost 4 bases, V lost 3 bases, and 4 bases had no gene match. The CDR3 loop reads CASSPRQGNNEKLFF. Here the CDR3 DNA reads TGTGCCAGCTCACCCCGACAGGGGAATAATGAAAAACTGTTTTTT.

The genes are TRBV2 and TRBJ2-3; weak D call: TRBD1 (6 bases). CDR3 length: 14 amino acids. The germline V gene encodes CDR1 SNHLY and CDR2 FYNNEI. Trimming removed 7 bases from V and 2 bases from J, with 13 bases in between. The chain's CDR3 is CASTDRFLTDTQYF. CDR3 nucleotides: TGTGCCAGCACTGACAGGTTCCTCACAGATACGCAGTATTTT.

The chain uses TRBV7-9 and TRBJ2-1, with 7 bases that match TRBD1. This CDR3 spans 15 amino acids. Per germline, CDR1 SEHNR and CDR2 FQNEAQ (reference sequence). V gave up 3 bases and J gave up 5 bases; unmatched junction bases: 7. CDR3 bases: TGTGCCAGCAGCTTTACGACAGGGCTGGACAATGAGCAGTTCTTC. Its protein product is CASSFTTGLDNEQFF.

The table lists this clone with a few counts. The chain recombines TRBV18 with TRBJ2-7; 12 bases are shared with TRBD2. Trimming took 6 bases from V and 5 from J; bases not matched to a gene: 5. CDR3 length: 14 amino acids. Germline values: CDR1 KGHSH, CDR2 LQKENI. CDR3 region: CASSLTSGRNEQYF. The CDR3 DNA reads TGTGCCAGCTCCCTAACTAGCGGGAGGAACGAGCAGTACTTC.

This clone has just one count. This chain connects TRBV5-4 to TRBJ1-2; 7 nucleotides agree with TRBD1. This CDR3 has 15 residues. Germline trimming cut 3 bases from V and 2 bases from J; bases unmatched to any gene: 7. From germline, CDR1 is SGHNT and CDR2 YYREEE (reference sequence). The chain's CDR3 is CASSSNRGLNYGYTF. The CDR3 DNA is TGTGCCAGCAGCTCAAACAGGGGTCTGAACTATGGCTACACCTTC.

A single count supports this clone. V usage is TRBV19 and J usage is TRBJ2-1, with TRBD2 matching over 7 bases. Unmatched junction bases numbered 0, after V lost 4 bases and J lost 9 bases. In germline, CDR1 is LNHDA, CDR2 SQIVND (reference sequence). This CDR3 comprises 11 residues. The CDR3 region has the DNA TGTGCCAGTAGTAGCGGGAGTGAGCAGTTCTTC. Amino acid sequence: CASSSGSEQFF.

The chain recombines TRBV9 with TRBJ1-2, with 9 positions matching TRBD1. The germline V gene has CDR1 SGDLS and CDR2 YYNGEE. The CDR3 is 14 amino acids. Trimming took 3 bases from V and 9 from J; bases not matched to a gene: 9. CDR3 sequence (DNA): TGTGCCAGCAGCGGGGGGACAGGGTTAATTAGCTACACCTTC. This sequence encodes CASSGGTGLISYTF.

This clone was seen a handful of times. The J gene is TRBJ2-7, the V gene TRBV14, with 8 bases matching TRBD1. The CDR3 is 14 amino acids. V gave up 3 bases and J gave up 5 bases; unmatched junction bases: 6. Germline V CDR1 and CDR2: SGHDN, FVKESK. Here the CDR3 reads CASSHRDRRHEQYF. DNA of the CDR3: TGTGCCAGCAGCCACCGGGACAGGAGGCACGAGCAGTACTTC.

CDR3 sequence (DNA): TGTGCCAGTAGTTTCGTCGCAGTCGACACCATATATTTT. Translating gives CASSFVAVDTIYF. V is TRBV19 and J is TRBJ1-3, with unresolved D. The V end lost 5 bases, the J end lost 8 bases, and 13 bases lay between the germline ends. The CDR3 sequence is 13 residues long. The germline V gene encodes CDR1 LNHDA and CDR2 SQIVND (reference sequence).

This clone was picked up a small number of times. The CDR3 region has the DNA TGTGCCAGCAGCCAATATCGTCGGGGAGAGACAGATACGCAGTATTTT. It yields the protein CASSQYRRGETDTQYF. This chain uses TRBV7-8 with TRBJ2-3, with D perhaps matching TRBD2 (5 bases). Trimming pared 5 bases from V and 3 bases from J, leaving 18 bases between. Germline CDR1 is SGHVS and CDR2 is FQNEAQ. CDR3 length: 16 amino acids. Full variable domain (missing parts from reference TRBV7-8 and TRBJ2-3): GAGVSQSPRYKVAKRGQDVALRCDPISGHVSLFWYQQALGQGPEFLTYFQNEAQLDKSGLPSDRFFAERPEGSVSTLKIQRTQQEDSAVYLCASSQYRRGETDTQYFGPGTRLTVL.

This clone was picked up a small number of times. This chain joins TRBV25-1 and TRBJ1-5; unclear D gene. CDR3 size: 13 residues. V was pared by 1 base and J by 4 bases, with 5 bases between. Germline CDR1 and CDR2: MGHDK and SYGVNS. In nucleotides, the CDR3 is TGTGCCAGCAGTGAATCAGGAAATCAGCCCCAGCATTTT. Its protein product is CASSESGNQPQHF.

The rearrangement uses TRBV5-1 and TRBJ2-7; maybe TRBD2 (6 bases). The CDR3 has 14 residues. V was trimmed by 0 bases and J by 1 base, leaving 8 bases between them. CDR1 and CDR2 (germline): SGHRS, YFSETQ. CDR3 coding DNA: TGCGCCAGCAGCTTGGACGGGAGTTCCTACGAGCAGTACTTC. This gives the protein CASSLDGSSYEQYF.

The chain is built from TRBV30 and TRBJ1-1; D possibly corresponds to TRBD1 (6 bases). The CDR3 is 14 amino acids. V was cut by 3 bases and J by 5 bases, with 16 bases left in between. Germline lookup yields CDR1 GTSNPN and CDR2 SVGIG (reference sequence). The CDR3 spells CAWSKQGWRTEAFF. CDR3 sequence (DNA): TGTGCCTGGAGCAAACAGGGCTGGAGAACTGAAGCTTTCTTT.

This clone was seen only a few times. The J gene is TRBJ2-7, the V gene TRBV7-9, with D possibly being TRBD2 (6 bases). The ends were cut back, 4 bases at V and 2 bases at J, with 9 bases in the middle. The CDR3 has 13 residues. Germline V CDR1 and CDR2: SEHNR, FQNEAQ (reference sequence). CDR3 amino acids: CASSSGGPYEQYF. DNA for the CDR3: TGTGCCAGCAGCTCTGGAGGGCCCTACGAGCAGTACTTC.

The rearrangement uses TRBV7-9 and TRBJ1-1; 7 bases fit TRBD1. Germline trimming cut 0 bases from V and 5 bases from J; bases unmatched to any gene: 3. The CDR3 has 14 amino acids. Germline values: CDR1 SEHNR, CDR2 FQNEAQ (reference sequence). CDR3 coding DNA: TGTGCCAGCAGCTTAGCAGGGGGCTGGACTGAAGCTTTCTTT. Protein: CASSLAGGWTEAFF.

The chain links TRBV18 to TRBJ2-7, with 8 bases matching TRBD1. The trim removed 3 bases at V and 5 bases at J, leaving 3 bases unmatched. Germline V gives CDR1 KGHSH, CDR2 LQKENI. CDR3 length: 13 residues. Here the CDR3 reads CASSPPGGNEQYF. For the CDR3, the DNA is TGTGCCAGCTCACCCCCAGGGGGCAACGAGCAGTACTTC.